Shown below are 2 T cell receptor beta chains from a single sample sequenced in a study of spatial heterogeneity in lung cancer. The study's findings and limits: Tracking of tumor mutation counts was seen in expanded intratumoral alpha and beta TCR counts.

These receptors have no known antigen. Time point meaning: sample taken at primary tumor resection. TCRdb re-derived calls from the 5' RACE reads in MiXCR, one entry per CDR3 protein. Here the sample spans 17,000 or so distinct CDR3 sequences, 6.2% being singletons. The sequencing here drew on lung tumor tissue, taken at surgery. These receptors came from a male donor with early-stage non-small cell lung cancer.

This clonotype appeared a few times. This sequence joins TRBV28 and TRBJ2-7, with 13 bases fitting TRBD2. V was pared by 1 base and J by 1 base, with 4 bases of the junction left unmatched. Germline V lookup: CDR1 MDHEN, CDR2 SYDVKM. CDR3 size: 17 residues. The CDR3 DNA reads as TGTGCCAGCAGTTTATCCTCGGGACTAGCGGGATCCTACGAGCAGTACTTC. Translation gives CASSLSSGLAGSYEQYF.

The sample holds many counts of this clonotype. The chain couples TRBV5-6 to TRBJ1-6; weak D call: TRBD1 (5 bases). Trimming stripped 0 bases from V and 9 bases from J, with 13 bases between. CDR1 SGHDT and CDR2 YYEEEE come from the germline V gene. The CDR3 contains 15 residues. DNA for the CDR3: TGTGCCAGCAGCTTGGGGAGTACGGGGACTTCACCCCTCCACTTT. Its translation is CASSLGSTGTSPLHF.